The 30 T cell receptor beta chains given below trace back to one sample, sequenced in a study of control samples from healthy donors and cancer patients. TCRdb keeps only in-frame clones here, not all; method: immunoSEQ multiplex PCR. The table has 100,000 to 120,000 clones, roughly 79% seen once; the top ten hold roughly 6.5%. Sequencing input: blood. The receptors were sampled from a man aged 18 to 29 in good health.

This clone was seen a handful of times. The J gene is TRBJ2-7, the V gene TRBV6-1; 10 positions agree with TRBD2. Trimming at V came to 2 bases and at J to 4 bases, leaving 8 bases not matched to a gene. The CDR3 consists of 16 residues. Germline lookup yields CDR1 MNHNS and CDR2 SASEGT. CDR3 protein: CASSEYGLAGVYEQYV. CDR3 bases: TGTGCCAGCAGTGAATACGGCCTAGCGGGGGTTTACGAGCAGTACGTC.

The genes are TRBV28 and TRBJ1-5; TRBD1 aligns across 7 bases. Germline V gene data show CDR1 as MDHEN and CDR2 as SYDVKM. V lost 6 bases, J lost 11 bases, and 16 bases stayed unmatched. The CDR3 spans 15 residues. The CDR3 protein is CASSSGGSGVWTQHF. As DNA, the CDR3 is TGTGCCAGCAGCTCAGGGGGGTCGGGCGTATGGACCCAGCATTTT.

This clone was found a few times. V usage is TRBV28 and J usage is TRBJ2-2; 7 bases are a match to TRBD1. The CDR3 runs 15 residues. With V trimmed by 7 bases and J by 0 bases, 5 bases remained unmatched. Germline V lookup: CDR1 MDHEN, CDR2 SYDVKM. Here the CDR3 DNA reads TGTGCCAGCAAGGGGGCAGCTCCGAACACCGGGGAGCTGTTTTTT. It encodes CASKGAAPNTGELFF.

The rearrangement uses TRBV5-1 and TRBJ2-5; D possibly matches TRBD1 or TRBD2 (6 bases each). The CDR3 covers 18 residues. Trimming shortened V by 0 bases and J by 0 bases, and 18 bases separated the two germline ends. From germline, CDR1 is SGHRS and CDR2 YFSETQ. The CDR3 spells CASSLALVGGGYQETQYF. CDR3 in DNA: TGCGCCAGCAGCTTGGCCTTAGTGGGGGGCGGATACCAAGAGACCCAGTACTTC.

A few counts support this clone. The chain couples TRBV3-1 (or the pseudogene TRBV3-2) to TRBJ2-3; TRBD1 or TRBD2 may be the D gene (6 bases each). The length of the CDR3 is 15 residues. Germline loops: CDR1 LGHDT, CDR2 YNNKEL (reference sequence). V dropped 6 bases and J dropped 4 bases, with 17 bases sitting between them. For the CDR3, the DNA is TGTGCCAGCAGTAGGGTGTACGGGGGCGCAGATACGCAGTATTTT. Its translation: CASSRVYGGADTQYF.

This rearrangement joins TRBV6-2 or TRBV6-3 to TRBJ2-5, with D tentatively TRBD1 or TRBD2 (5 bases each). The germline gives CDR1 MNHEY, CDR2 SVGEGT. The CDR3 is 14 residues long. Trimming took 6 bases from V and 5 from J, leaving 16 bases between them. The CDR3 nucleotides are TGTGCCAGCAGCTCTGTCGGGGCAGGGGAGACCCAGTACTTC. Encoded protein: CASSSVGAGETQYF.

The CDR3 spells CASSIGGNQPQHF. In DNA form, the CDR3 reads TGTGCCAGTAGTATAGGGGGCAATCAGCCCCAGCATTTT. V usage is TRBV19 and J usage is TRBJ1-5, with unresolved D. Germline lookup yields CDR1 LNHDA and CDR2 SQIVND (reference sequence). The CDR3 spans 13 residues. Trimming removed 1 base from V and 2 bases from J, with 3 bases in between.

CDR3 protein: CASSPAGGQGIGELFF. CDR3 nucleotide sequence: TGTGCCAGCAGCCCCGCTGGGGGACAGGGAATCGGGGAGCTGTTTTTT. The chain recombines TRBV5-5 with TRBJ2-2; 9 nucleotides agree with TRBD1. The V and J ends lost 4 bases and 7 bases, in that order; junction bases with no gene match: 11. The CDR3 consists of 16 residues. Germline V gene lookup returns CDR1 SGHKS and CDR2 YYEKEE (reference sequence).

V gene TRBV7-2 combines with J gene TRBJ1-3; possibly TRBD1 for D (5 bases). Trimming stripped 2 bases from V and 0 bases from J, with 11 bases between. CDR3 size: 16 residues. The germline gives CDR1 SGHTA, CDR2 FQGNSA. CDR3 bases: TGTGCCAGCAGCTTACAGGGTACAGGCTCTGGAAACACCATATATTTT. It translates to CASSLQGTGSGNTIYF.

This clone was recorded only once. V gene TRBV13 combines with J gene TRBJ2-1; 10 nucleotides align to TRBD1. The length of the CDR3 is 15 residues. V lost 4 bases and J lost 4; bases outside the gene matches: 4. Germline CDR1 reads PRHDT; CDR2 reads FYEKMQ (reference sequence). The CDR3 nucleotides read TGTGCCAGCAGCTGGGGGACAGGGGAATACAATGAGCAGTTCTTC. Its protein is CASSWGTGEYNEQFF.

The chain links TRBV9 to TRBJ2-1; 8 bases agree with TRBD1. CDR1 is SGDLS, CDR2 YYNGEE, per germline. Unmatched junction bases numbered 1, after V lost 3 bases and J lost 2 bases. CDR3 length equals 14 residues. CDR3 region: CASSDRGTYNEQFF. The CDR3, as DNA: TGTGCCAGCAGCGACAGGGGGACCTACAATGAGCAGTTCTTC. The entire variable domain, with the rest obtained from reference TRBV9 and TRBJ2-1, is as follows: DSGVTQTPKHLITATGQRVTLRCSPRSGDLSVYWYQQSLDQGLQFLIQYYNGEERAKGNILERFSAQQFPDLHSELNLSSLELGDSALYFCASSDRGTYNEQFFGPGTRLTVL.

This clone has just a few counts. The chain employs TRBV11-2 and TRBJ1-2; D not resolved. Per germline, CDR1 SGHAT and CDR2 FQNNGV. The V gene lost 3 bases and the J gene lost 4 bases, with 15 bases spanning the gap. There are 15 residues in the CDR3. The CDR3 sequence: CASSFSERTTYGYTF. DNA of the CDR3: TGTGCCAGCAGCTTTTCTGAAAGGACGACCTATGGCTACACCTTC.

The genes are TRBV30 and TRBJ1-1; D is undetermined. Trimming took off 2 bases at V and 6 bases at J, with 10 bases between the two ends. Per germline, CDR1 GTSNPN and CDR2 SVGIG (reference sequence). The CDR3 length is 12 residues. The CDR3 sequence is CAWSQTGAEAFF. For the CDR3, the DNA is TGTGCCTGGAGTCAGACGGGTGCTGAAGCTTTCTTT.

The chain joins TRBV3-1 (or the pseudogene TRBV3-2) to TRBJ1-5; no definite D call. The V gene's germline CDR1 is LGHDT and CDR2 YNNKEL (reference sequence). Trimming removed 0 bases from V and 3 bases from J, with 12 bases in between. The CDR3 spans 16 residues. The chain's CDR3 is CASSQDVKFFNQPQHF. As DNA, the CDR3 is TGTGCCAGCAGCCAAGACGTCAAGTTCTTCAATCAGCCCCAGCATTTT.

This clone occurred once. V gene TRBV6-6 combines with J gene TRBJ2-7, with D unclear. V dropped 2 bases and J dropped 3 bases, with 5 bases sitting between them. In germline, CDR1 is MNHNY, CDR2 SVGAGI (reference sequence). The CDR3 covers 12 residues. This CDR3 is CASSYTLYEQYF. The CDR3 DNA follows: TGTGCCAGCAGTTACACCCTCTACGAGCAGTACTTC.

The rearrangement joins TRBV20-1 to TRBJ1-6, with D unclear. V was cut by 3 bases and J by 13 bases, with 10 bases left in between. Looked up from germline, CDR1 is DFQATT and CDR2 is SNEGSKA (reference sequence). There are 11 residues in the CDR3. The CDR3 sequence is CSARMGTPLHF. The CDR3 DNA reads as TGCAGTGCTAGGATGGGTACTCCCCTCCACTTT.

V usage is TRBV6-5 and J usage is TRBJ2-3; D is possibly TRBD1 or TRBD2 (5 bases each). Trimming took 2 bases from V and 4 from J, leaving 7 bases between them. Germline CDR1 reads MNHEY; CDR2 reads SVGAGI. CDR3 length: 13 residues. For the CDR3, the DNA is TGTGCCAGCAGTTACGTGGGGGCAGATACGCAGTATTTT. Residues: CASSYVGADTQYF.

The CDR3 DNA sequence: TGTGCCACCAGTGAAAGGGTCAGCAATCAGCCCCAGCATTTT. It codes for CATSERVSNQPQHF. The V and J genes are TRBV24-1 and TRBJ1-5; D gene ambiguous. This CDR3 is 14 amino acids long. Germline assignment: CDR1 KGHDR and CDR2 SFDVKD. Trimming shortened V by 4 bases and J by 1 base, and 7 bases separated the two germline ends.

The V call is TRBV28, the J call TRBJ1-6; D perhaps matches TRBD1 (5 bases). With 7 bases removed from V and 5 bases from J, the gap between germline ends came to 24 bases. CDR3 length: 18 residues. Germline V lookup: CDR1 MDHEN, CDR2 SYDVKM. CDR3 coding DNA: TGTGCCAGCAATATGCGGGACCGCTGCCTGGGGAATAATTCACCCCTCCACTTT. Protein product: CASNMRDRCLGNNSPLHF.

This clone showed up just a few times. The DNA of the CDR3 is TGTGCCAGCAGTACGGGACAGGGAAGTATTTACGAGCAGTACTTC. It is translated as CASSTGQGSIYEQYF. The V gene is TRBV6-2 or TRBV6-3, the J gene TRBJ2-7; 9 bases line up with TRBD1. The CDR3 is 15 amino acids. In germline, CDR1 is MNHEY, CDR2 SVGEGT. V shed 5 bases and J 4 bases; nucleotides not matched to a gene: 9.

The chain links TRBV5-1 to TRBJ2-2; D uncertain. The CDR3 runs to 15 residues. V lost 0 bases and J 3 bases, leaving 9 bases between the germline ends. CDR1 SGHRS and CDR2 YFSETQ come from the germline V gene. The CDR3 DNA is TGCGCCAGCAGCTTGGGGCATCGGGACACCGGGGAGCTGTTTTTT. The encoded protein is CASSLGHRDTGELFF.

This chain joins TRBV11-2 and TRBJ2-3, with 8 positions matching TRBD1. V dropped 3 bases and J dropped 1; count of bases not matched to a gene: 9. The CDR3 length is 17 residues. CDR1 SGHAT and CDR2 FQNNGV come from the germline V gene. The chain's CDR3 is CASSLVLTGDRTDTQYF. The DNA for the CDR3 is TGTGCCAGCAGCTTGGTGTTGACAGGGGATCGCACAGATACGCAGTATTTT.

The J gene is TRBJ2-1, the V gene TRBV15; TRBD2 aligns across 11 bases. Germline V lookup: CDR1 LNHNV, CDR2 YYDKDF (reference sequence). The CDR3 is 17 residues long. The V and J ends lost 6 bases and 10 bases, in that order; junction bases with no gene match: 17. The CDR3: CATRPLAGGVRTGEQFF. CDR3 nucleotides: TGTGCCACCAGGCCTCTAGCGGGGGGCGTACGGACAGGGGAGCAGTTCTTC.

The chain uses TRBV5-1 and TRBJ1-5; 8 nucleotides align to TRBD1. Trimming removed 4 bases from V and 3 bases from J; junction bases left unmatched: 6. Germline CDR1 reads SGHRS; CDR2 reads YFSETQ. The CDR3 has 15 residues. CDR3 DNA: TGCGCCAGCAGCGCGGGGACAGGTTCCAATCAGCCCCAGCATTTT. This encodes CASSAGTGSNQPQHF.

Notes on this clone: The sample contains more than one DNA sequence encoding this CDR3. The J gene is TRBJ2-5, the V gene TRBV20-1, with D uncertain. The CDR3 is 11 residues long. V was cut by 6 bases and J by 1 base, with 6 bases left in between. Germline CDR1 is DFQATT and CDR2 is SNEGSKA (reference sequence). The CDR3 loop reads CSAESQETQYF. Here the CDR3 DNA reads TGCAGTGCAGAATCCCAAGAGACCCAGTACTTC.

The chain links TRBV24-1 to TRBJ1-1; D is perhaps TRBD1 (5 bases). Trimming stripped 0 bases from V and 5 bases from J, with 12 bases between. Germline CDR1 and CDR2: KGHDR and SFDVKD. This CDR3 is built from 15 residues. CDR3 sequence reads: CATSDLGVRGTEAFF. The CDR3 DNA follows: TGTGCCACCAGTGATTTGGGCGTACGGGGGACTGAAGCTTTCTTT.

The chain links TRBV5-6 to TRBJ2-3; D possibly corresponds to TRBD2 (5 bases). Germline V gives CDR1 SGHDT, CDR2 YYEEEE. The CDR3 runs to 15 residues. V was clipped by 6 bases and J by 3 bases, with 17 bases between them. The CDR3 DNA is TGTGCCAGCACCAATGCGACCCGGAGGACAGATACGCAGTATTTT. Translated, it gives CASTNATRRTDTQYF.

CDR3 in amino acids: CASSQDRQESPLHF. DNA of the CDR3: TGCGCCAGCAGCCAAGACCGGCAGGAGTCACCCCTCCACTTT. The J gene is TRBJ1-6, the V gene TRBV4-3; D gene ambiguous. The CDR3 is made up of 14 amino acids. The germline V gene encodes CDR1 LGHNA and CDR2 YSLEER. The V end lost 0 bases, the J end lost 10 bases, and 10 bases lay between the germline ends.

This clone appeared a single time. The chain couples TRBV28 to TRBJ1-5; 8 nucleotides match TRBD1. Trimming at V came to 5 bases and at J to 7 bases, leaving 10 bases not matched to a gene. Germline V gives CDR1 MDHEN, CDR2 SYDVKM. The CDR3 consists of 15 residues. CDR3 sequence: CASSPYGQGRQPQHF. CDR3 DNA sequence: TGTGCCAGCAGTCCTTATGGACAGGGAAGACAGCCCCAGCATTTT. Variable domain in full (rest from reference TRBV28 and TRBJ1-5): DVKVTQSSRYLVKRTGEKVFLECVQDMDHENMFWYRQDPGLGLRLIYFSYDVKMKEKGDIPEGYSVSREKKERFSLILESASTNQTSMYLCASSPYGQGRQPQHFGDGTRLSIL.

The chain carries TRBV10-2 and TRBJ2-1; 7 bases match TRBD2. Trimming cost V 8 bases and J 4 bases; bases outside gene matches: 5. The CDR3 has 13 residues. Germline V gives CDR1 WSHSY, CDR2 SAAADI. CDR3 protein: CASRDYQYNEQFF. For the CDR3, the DNA is TGCGCCAGCCGGGACTACCAATACAATGAGCAGTTCTTC.